The rows below give T cell receptor beta chains drawn from one sample of a study of blood T cells in healthy people across ages. MiXCR, applied by TCRdb to the 5' RACE reads, yields one record per CDR3 protein. The data hold approximately 780,000 distinct CDR3 sequences, with 25% to 30% observed a single time. Separately, the same data were catalogued under a study of T cells of mothers and their children.

Specimen: blood. These TCRs come from a boy aged 5-17 years in good health. The CDR3 runs from the conserved cysteine through the conserved F or W. Each record gives: CDR3 protein, J gene, clone size, D gene, V gene. The D gene is left open where the match is weak. Size values are once, few and many counts, or a class for expanded clones, and some rows have none.

CASSFTGEPTDTQYF TRBJ2-3 . TRBD1 TRBV5-5
CASRPLEYEQYF TRBJ2-7 . . TRBV2
CAISESVRGTQYF TRBJ2-5 once . TRBV10-3
CASSPRSAGTALETQYF TRBJ2-5 few . TRBV18
CSASDPGGSSYNEQFF TRBJ2-1 . . TRBV20-1
CSAAGGDETQYF TRBJ2-5 few TRBD1 TRBV20-1
CASSTGDSQETQYF TRBJ2-5 few . TRBV7-2
CSVEKFGQGALGEQFF TRBJ2-1 . TRBD1 TRBV29-1
CASSQVLAGPSQYF TRBJ2-7 . TRBD2 TRBV4-1
CAAQPGGGGDDTQYF TRBJ2-3 few . TRBV2
CASSLLAGDNYEQYF TRBJ2-7 . TRBD2 TRBV7-3
CASSLETGGDGYTF TRBJ1-2 few TRBD1 TRBV5-1
CASKSGQNYEQYF . . . TRBV5-1
CASSLWVGETQYF TRBJ2-5 . . TRBV7-2